These 18 T cell receptor beta chains share one sample of origin, sequenced in a study of brain T cells in children with intractable seizures. Method: immunoSEQ multiplex PCR; TCRdb's copy keeps in-frame clones and lacks some. Of 80,000 or so clones listed, around 91% are singletons. This specimen was peripheral blood, taken at surgery. The origin of the receptors is a girl aged 2 to 10 with Rasmussen encephalitis and intractable seizures.

V and J are TRBV5-4 and TRBJ2-3, with 10 positions matching TRBD2. Per the germline V gene, CDR1 is SGHNT and CDR2 is YYREEE (reference sequence). There are 18 residues in the CDR3. The V segment lost 0 bases and the J segment 2 bases; nucleotides outside the gene matches: 9. CDR3: CASSLGPSGGLNTDTQYF. The CDR3 bases are TGTGCCAGCAGCTTGGGCCCTAGCGGGGGCCTAAACACAGATACGCAGTATTTT.

This sequence joins TRBV6-1 and TRBJ2-3; TRBD2 matches at 8 bases. CDR3 length equals 17 residues. J lost 1 base, V lost 3 bases, and 9 bases had no gene match. Germline CDR1 and CDR2: MNHNS and SASEGT. CDR3 coding DNA: TGTGCCAGCAGTGAGGAGCCGGGACTAGGAGGCACAGATACGCAGTATTTT. Translation gives CASSEEPGLGGTDTQYF.

The chain uses TRBV6-5 and TRBJ2-3; possibly TRBD1 or TRBD2 for D (6 bases each). V was shortened by 2 bases and J by 9 bases, with 9 bases between the two germline ends. The CDR3 is made up of 12 amino acids. Germline loops: CDR1 MNHEY, CDR2 SVGAGI. CDR3 residues: CASSYLGGTQYF. The CDR3 DNA sequence: TGTGCCAGCAGTTACCTCGGGGGCACGCAGTATTTT.

This clone was recorded only once. The V call is TRBV30, the J call TRBJ2-1, with D uncertain. The CDR3 consists of 12 residues. Between the trimmed V and J ends, which lost 0 bases and 7 bases, there was a span of 7 bases. Germline assignment: CDR1 GTSNPN and CDR2 SVGIG (reference sequence). This chain's CDR3 is CAWSVRWNEQFF. CDR3 DNA sequence: TGTGCCTGGAGTGTACGGTGGAATGAGCAGTTCTTC.

The chain carries TRBV27 and TRBJ2-1; maybe TRBD1 (6 bases). Germline loops: CDR1 MNHEY, CDR2 SMNVEV (reference sequence). Trimming removed 8 bases at V and 9 bases at J, with 14 bases between. This CDR3 is 12 amino acids long. CDR3: CASLAGGGEQFF. CDR3 sequence (DNA): TGTGCCAGCCTTGCTGGGGGCGGTGAGCAGTTCTTC.

The rearrangement uses TRBV29-1 and TRBJ1-2, with 8 bases aligning to TRBD1. Germline CDR1 is SQVTM and CDR2 is ANQGSEA. The CDR3 runs to 13 residues. Trimming took 5 bases from V and 8 from J; bases not matched to a gene: 10. The CDR3 sequence is CSVKGQGTSGYTF. DNA for the CDR3: TGCAGCGTTAAAGGACAGGGAACAAGCGGCTACACCTTC.

The chain has TRBV18 and TRBJ2-7; 9 bases are a match to TRBD1. This CDR3 region has 14 residues. Germline CDR1 reads KGHSH; CDR2 reads LQKENI. Trimming at V came to 5 bases and at J to 3 bases, leaving 5 bases not matched to a gene. The CDR3 loop is CASSSGTGNYEQYF. CDR3 sequence (DNA): TGTGCCAGCTCATCCGGGACAGGGAACTACGAGCAGTACTTC.

With regard to this clone: The junction does not match germline at one end; this may be a read error. V usage is TRBV12-3 or TRBV12-4 and J usage is TRBJ1-4, with 8 bases that match TRBD1. This CDR3 spans 12 amino acids. For the CDR3, the DNA is TGTGCCAGCAGGCGACAGGGGTCGGCCCTCACTTTT. It specifies CASRRQGSALTF.

In its sample, this clone was seen a few times. The V gene is TRBV6-2 or TRBV6-3, the J gene TRBJ1-2, with D maybe TRBD1 (6 bases). CDR1 is MNHEY, CDR2 SVGEGT, per germline. This CDR3 has 13 residues. Trimming pared 4 bases from V and 5 bases from J, leaving 11 bases between. The CDR3 loop is CASSSRTEYGYTF. In DNA, the CDR3 is TGTGCCAGCAGTTCCCGGACAGAGTATGGCTACACCTTC.

The V gene is TRBV14, the J gene TRBJ2-1; TRBD2 agrees at 8 bases. Germline V gene data show CDR1 as SGHDN and CDR2 as FVKESK. The CDR3 has 16 residues. The V segment lost 3 bases and the J segment 6 bases; nucleotides outside the gene matches: 10. The CDR3 DNA follows: TGTGCCAGCAGCCACGCCGGGACTAGGAACAGCAATGAGCAGTTCTTC. Its protein is CASSHAGTRNSNEQFF.

The chain employs TRBV29-1 and TRBJ2-3, with D perhaps TRBD1 (6 bases). CDR1 is SQVTM, CDR2 ANQGSEA, per germline. This CDR3 spans 14 amino acids. V was clipped by 6 bases and J by 0 bases, with 13 bases between them. The CDR3 loop reads CSVTRDTSTDTQYF. CDR3 coding DNA: TGCAGCGTAACCCGGGACACTAGCACAGATACGCAGTATTTT.

The chain employs TRBV9 and TRBJ2-1; 12 positions match TRBD2. Germline CDR1 and CDR2: SGDLS and YYNGEE. The CDR3 extends over 17 amino acids. V gave up 2 bases and J gave up 8 bases; unmatched junction bases: 11. The CDR3 bases are TGTGCCAGCAGCGTCAGGTTTCTAGCGGGAGGGCCCGATGAGCAGTTCTTC. It specifies CASSVRFLAGGPDEQFF.

The chain uses TRBV19 and TRBJ1-1, with D maybe TRBD1 (6 bases). This CDR3 is built from 18 residues. Germline V gene sequence: CDR1 LNHDA, CDR2 SQIVND (reference sequence). With 2 bases removed from V and 5 bases from J, the gap between germline ends came to 24 bases. CDR3 in amino acids: CASSIQISGTSIGTEAFF. The CDR3 nucleotides read TGTGCCAGTAGTATACAAATTTCCGGGACATCCATTGGTACTGAAGCTTTCTTT.

The rearrangement uses TRBV27 and TRBJ1-2; tentatively, D is TRBD1 (6 bases). The CDR3 contains 14 residues. Trimming removed 5 bases at V and 2 bases at J, with 12 bases between. CDR1 MNHEY and CDR2 SMNVEV come from the germline V gene (reference sequence). In nucleotides, the CDR3 is TGTGCCAGCAGTCCAACGACAGGAAACTATGGCTACACCTTC. Encoded protein: CASSPTTGNYGYTF.

The chain joins TRBV5-5 to TRBJ1-6; D unresolved. V gave up 4 bases and J gave up 8 bases, with 22 bases separating them. The CDR3 totals 17 residues. From germline, CDR1 is SGHKS and CDR2 YYEKEE (reference sequence). CDR3 DNA: TGTGCCAGCAGCCCCCCTATGTCCCAATCCCCGGATTCACCCCTCCACTTT. Encoded protein: CASSPPMSQSPDSPLHF.

V is TRBV5-1 and J is TRBJ2-7; 10 nucleotides match TRBD2. Germline trimming cut 4 bases from V and 2 bases from J; bases unmatched to any gene: 9. Germline assignment: CDR1 SGHRS and CDR2 YFSETQ. This CDR3 is built from 16 residues. The CDR3 is CASSPILAGDPYEQYF. In nucleotides, the CDR3 is TGCGCCAGCAGCCCAATCCTAGCGGGAGACCCCTACGAGCAGTACTTC.

The chain combines TRBV2 with TRBJ2-7; 12 positions agree with TRBD2. The CDR3 sequence is 16 residues long. Germline lookup yields CDR1 SNHLY and CDR2 FYNNEI. V lost 4 bases and J lost 3; bases outside the gene matches: 7. The CDR3 loop is CASSAGLAGTNYEQYF. In DNA form, the CDR3 reads TGTGCCAGCAGTGCCGGACTAGCGGGAACTAACTACGAGCAGTACTTC. Full variable domain (outside the CDR3, taken from reference TRBV2 and TRBJ2-7): EPEVTQTPSHQVTQMGQEVILRCVPISNHLYFYWYRQILGQKVEFLVSFYNNEISEKSEIFDDQFSVERPDGSNFTLKIRSTKLEDSAMYFCASSAGLAGTNYEQYFGPGTRLTVT.

V is TRBV2 and J is TRBJ2-1; the D gene is possibly TRBD1 (6 bases). Germline-derived CDR1 and CDR2 are SNHLY and FYNNEI. CDR3 length: 12 amino acids. V was cut by 5 bases and J by 8 bases, with 10 bases left in between. CDR3 protein: CASSQQGYEQFF. In nucleotides, the CDR3 is TGTGCCAGCAGTCAACAGGGCTATGAGCAGTTCTTC.